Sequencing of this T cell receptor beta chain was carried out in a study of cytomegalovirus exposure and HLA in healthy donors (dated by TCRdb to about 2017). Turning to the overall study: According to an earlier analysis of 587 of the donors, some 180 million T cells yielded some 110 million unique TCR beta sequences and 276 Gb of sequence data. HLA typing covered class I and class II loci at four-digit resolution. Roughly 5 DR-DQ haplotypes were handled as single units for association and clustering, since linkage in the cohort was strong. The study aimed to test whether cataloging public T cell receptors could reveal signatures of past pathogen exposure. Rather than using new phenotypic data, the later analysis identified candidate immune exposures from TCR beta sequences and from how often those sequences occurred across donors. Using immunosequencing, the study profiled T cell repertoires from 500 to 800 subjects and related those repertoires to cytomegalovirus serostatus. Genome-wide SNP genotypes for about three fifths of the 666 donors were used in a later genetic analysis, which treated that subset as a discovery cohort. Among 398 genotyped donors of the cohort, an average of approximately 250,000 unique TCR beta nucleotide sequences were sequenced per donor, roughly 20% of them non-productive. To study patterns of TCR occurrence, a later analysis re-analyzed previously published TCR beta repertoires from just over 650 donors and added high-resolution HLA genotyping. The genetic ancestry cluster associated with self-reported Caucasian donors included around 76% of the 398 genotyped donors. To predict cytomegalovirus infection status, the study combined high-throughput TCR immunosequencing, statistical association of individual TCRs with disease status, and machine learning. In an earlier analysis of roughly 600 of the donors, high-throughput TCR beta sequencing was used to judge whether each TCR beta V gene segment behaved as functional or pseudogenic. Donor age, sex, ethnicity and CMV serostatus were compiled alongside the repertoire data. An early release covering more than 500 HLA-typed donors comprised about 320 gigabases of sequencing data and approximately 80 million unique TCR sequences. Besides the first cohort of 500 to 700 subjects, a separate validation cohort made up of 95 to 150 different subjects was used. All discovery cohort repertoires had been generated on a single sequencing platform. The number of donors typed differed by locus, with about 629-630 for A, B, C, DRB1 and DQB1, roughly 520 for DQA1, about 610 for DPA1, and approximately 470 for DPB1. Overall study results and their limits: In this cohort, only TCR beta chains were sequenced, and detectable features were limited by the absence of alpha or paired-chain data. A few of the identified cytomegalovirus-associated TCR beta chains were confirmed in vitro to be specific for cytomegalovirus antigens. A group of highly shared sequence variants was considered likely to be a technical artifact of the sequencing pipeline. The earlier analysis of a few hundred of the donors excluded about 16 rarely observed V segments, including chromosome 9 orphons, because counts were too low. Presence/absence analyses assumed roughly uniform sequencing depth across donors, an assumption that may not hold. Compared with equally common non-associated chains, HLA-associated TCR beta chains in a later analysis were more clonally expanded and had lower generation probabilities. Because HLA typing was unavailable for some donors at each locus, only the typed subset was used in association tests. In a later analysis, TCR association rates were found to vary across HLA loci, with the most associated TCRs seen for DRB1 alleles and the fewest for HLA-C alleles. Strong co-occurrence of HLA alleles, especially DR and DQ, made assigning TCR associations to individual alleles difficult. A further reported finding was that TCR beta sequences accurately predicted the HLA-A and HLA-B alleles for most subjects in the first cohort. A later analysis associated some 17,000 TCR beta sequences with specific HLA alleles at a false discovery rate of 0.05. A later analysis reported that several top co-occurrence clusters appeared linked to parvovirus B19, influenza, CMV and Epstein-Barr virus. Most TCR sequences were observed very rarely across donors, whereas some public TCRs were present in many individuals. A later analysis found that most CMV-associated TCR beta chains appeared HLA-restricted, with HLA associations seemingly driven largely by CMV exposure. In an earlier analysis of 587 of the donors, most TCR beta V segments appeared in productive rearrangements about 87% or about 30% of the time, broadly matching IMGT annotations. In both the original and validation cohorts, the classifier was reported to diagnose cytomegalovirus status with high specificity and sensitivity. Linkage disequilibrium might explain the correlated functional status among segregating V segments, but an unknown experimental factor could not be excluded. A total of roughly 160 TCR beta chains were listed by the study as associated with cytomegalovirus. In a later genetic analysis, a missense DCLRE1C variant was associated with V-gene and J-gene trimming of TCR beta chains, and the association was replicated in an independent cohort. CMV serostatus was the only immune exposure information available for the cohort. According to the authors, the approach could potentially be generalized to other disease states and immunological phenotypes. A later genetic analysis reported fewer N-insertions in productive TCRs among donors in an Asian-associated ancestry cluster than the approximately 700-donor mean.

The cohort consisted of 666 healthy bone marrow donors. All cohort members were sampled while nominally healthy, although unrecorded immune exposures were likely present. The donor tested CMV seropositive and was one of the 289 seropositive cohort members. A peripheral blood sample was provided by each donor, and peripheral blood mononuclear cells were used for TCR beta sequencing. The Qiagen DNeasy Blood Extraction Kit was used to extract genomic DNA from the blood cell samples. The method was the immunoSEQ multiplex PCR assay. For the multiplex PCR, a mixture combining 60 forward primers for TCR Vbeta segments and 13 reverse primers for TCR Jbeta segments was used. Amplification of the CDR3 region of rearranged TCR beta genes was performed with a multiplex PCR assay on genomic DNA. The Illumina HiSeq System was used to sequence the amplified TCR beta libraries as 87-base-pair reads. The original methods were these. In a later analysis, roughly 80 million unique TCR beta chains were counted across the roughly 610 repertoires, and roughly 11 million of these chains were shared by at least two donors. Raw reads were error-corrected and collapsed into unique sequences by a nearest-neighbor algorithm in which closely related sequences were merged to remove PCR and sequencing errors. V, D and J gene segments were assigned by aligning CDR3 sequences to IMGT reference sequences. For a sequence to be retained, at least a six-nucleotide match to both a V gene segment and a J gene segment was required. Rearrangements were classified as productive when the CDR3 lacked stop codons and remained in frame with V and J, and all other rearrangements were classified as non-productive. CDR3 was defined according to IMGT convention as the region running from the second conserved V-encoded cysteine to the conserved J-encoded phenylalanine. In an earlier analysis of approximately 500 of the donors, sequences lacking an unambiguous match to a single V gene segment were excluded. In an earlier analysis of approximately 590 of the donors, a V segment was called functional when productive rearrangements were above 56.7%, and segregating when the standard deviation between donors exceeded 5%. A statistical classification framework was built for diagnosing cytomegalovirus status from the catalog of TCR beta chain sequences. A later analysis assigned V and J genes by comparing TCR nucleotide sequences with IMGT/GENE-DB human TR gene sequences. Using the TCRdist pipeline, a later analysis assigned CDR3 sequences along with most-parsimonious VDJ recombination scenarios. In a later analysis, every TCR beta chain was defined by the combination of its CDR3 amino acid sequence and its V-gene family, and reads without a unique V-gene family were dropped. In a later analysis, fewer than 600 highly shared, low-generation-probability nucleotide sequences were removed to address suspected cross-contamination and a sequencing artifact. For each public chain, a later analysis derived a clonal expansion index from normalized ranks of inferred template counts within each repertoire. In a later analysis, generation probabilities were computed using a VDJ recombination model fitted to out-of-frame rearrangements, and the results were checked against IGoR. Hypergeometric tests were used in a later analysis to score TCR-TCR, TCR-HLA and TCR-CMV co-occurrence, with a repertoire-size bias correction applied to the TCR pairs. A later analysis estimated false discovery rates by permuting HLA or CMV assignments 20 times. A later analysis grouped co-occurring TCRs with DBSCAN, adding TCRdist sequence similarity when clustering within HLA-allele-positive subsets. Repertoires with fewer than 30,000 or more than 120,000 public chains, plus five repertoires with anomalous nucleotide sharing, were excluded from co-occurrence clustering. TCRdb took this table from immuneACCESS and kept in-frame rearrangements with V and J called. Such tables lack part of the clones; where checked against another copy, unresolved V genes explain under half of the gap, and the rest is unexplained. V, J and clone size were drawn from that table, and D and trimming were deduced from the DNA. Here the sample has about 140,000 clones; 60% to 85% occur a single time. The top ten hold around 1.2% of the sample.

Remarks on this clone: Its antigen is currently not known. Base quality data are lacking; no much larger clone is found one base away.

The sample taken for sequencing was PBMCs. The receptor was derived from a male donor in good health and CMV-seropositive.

The DNA sequence is given as TGTGCCAGCAGCCAAGATCTTTGGGCAGTCGAGCAGTACTTC. Its coded protein is CASSQDLWAVEQYF. Recombination connected TRBV14 to TRBJ2-7; the D segment cannot be called with confidence. CDR1 and CDR2 are drawn from the germline V gene: SGHDN, FVKESK. Inclusive of the bounding cysteine and phenylalanine, the CDR3 is 14 residues long. The retained sequence is limited to the CDR3, 42 bases, with the frame set at the first base. V drops 0 bases and J drops 6 bases, leaving 12 bases in between.